These T cell receptor beta chains were read from a single sample in a study of T cells in Graves' hyperthyroidism and ophthalmopathy. Each CDR3 protein gets one entry after TCRdb re-called the multiplex PCR reads with MiXCR. The sample records 460,000 or so distinct CDR3 sequences, around 15% being singletons. Sequencing used blood. These receptor sequences come from a young woman with Graves' hyperthyroidism. CDR3s include the opening cysteine and the closing phenylalanine or tryptophan. A D gene is named only where the DNA matches it firmly. The size of a clone is reported for some rows only, either as once, few or many, or as a class for expanded clones.

v_gene,j_gene,abundance,d_gene,CDR3aa,CDR3nt
TRBV7-8,TRBJ2-1,many,NA,CASSFLRSGPYNEQFF,TGTGCCAGCAGCTTCCTCCGGAGCGGACCCTACAATGAGCAGTTCTTC
TRBV4-1,TRBJ2-1,NA,TRBD2,CASTRILSGGLYNEQFF,TGCGCCAGCACCAGAATACTTAGCGGGGGCCTTTACAATGAGCAGTTCTTC
TRBV9,TRBJ2-1,NA,NA,CASSVGGRDFYNEQFF,TGTGCCAGCAGCGTAGGAGGGCGGGATTTCTACAATGAGCAGTTCTTC
TRBV11-2,TRBJ1-1,many,NA,CAFEEDTEAFF,TGTGCCTTTGAGGAGGACACTGAAGCTTTCTTT
TRBV20-1,TRBJ2-1,NA,NA,CSARRSVQRAYNEQFF,TGCAGTGCTAGGAGGAGTGTTCAGCGAGCCTACAATGAGCAGTTCTTC
TRBV19,TRBJ2-7,few,TRBD2,CATVGSEAGARTYEQYF,TGTGCCACCGTAGGTAGTGAGGCGGGAGCTCGGACCTACGAGCAGTACTTC
TRBV9,TRBJ2-3,NA,TRBD2,CASSAAGTMEDTQYF,TGTGCCAGCAGCGCCGCCGGGACTATGGAAGATACGCAGTATTTT
TRBV30,TRBJ1-5,many,NA,CAWDSPNQPQHF,TGTGCCTGGGACAGCCCCAATCAGCCCCAGCATTTT
TRBV10-3,TRBJ2-1,many,TRBD2,CAISVEETSGYNEQFF,TGTGCCATCAGTGTGGAAGAGACTAGCGGATACAATGAGCAGTTCTTC
TRBV30,TRBJ2-6,few,NA,CAWSVNMESWAGANVLTF,TGTGCCTGGAGTGTAAATATGGAATCTTGGGCTGGGGCCAACGTCCTGACTTTC
TRBV24-1,TRBJ2-1,NA,NA,CPTSPRDLHYNEQFF,TGTCCCACCAGTCCCCGGGACCTCCATTACAATGAGCAGTTCTTC
TRBV29-1,TRBJ2-5,NA,TRBD2,CSVLLAGGEETQYF,TGCAGCGTTCTCCTGGCGGGAGGGGAAGAGACCCAGTACTTC
TRBV9,TRBJ2-1,many,TRBD2,CASSVGRDYPYNEQFF,TGTGCCAGCAGCGTCGGGCGGGACTACCCCTACAATGAGCAGTTCTTC
TRBV5-1,TRBJ2-3,many,NA,CASSPDPSADTQYF,TGCGCCAGCAGCCCGGACCCTAGCGCAGATACGCAGTATTTT
TRBV28,TRBJ2-3,many,NA,CASSITGYSTDTQYF,TGTGCCAGCAGTATCACGGGTTACAGCACAGATACGCAGTATTTT
TRBV7-9,TRBJ2-2,NA,NA,CASSLAGSTGGELFF,TGTGCCAGCAGCTTAGCGGGCAGTACGGGCGGGGAGCTGTTTTTT
TRBV7-3,TRBJ2-6,many,NA,CASSRRSTEAGANVLTF,TGTGCCAGCAGCCGAAGATCGACGGAAGCTGGGGCCAACGTCCTGACTTTC
TRBV5-6,TRBJ2-1,NA,NA,CASSLRDIYNEQFF,TGTGCCAGCAGCCTCCGGGACATATACAATGAGCAGTTCTTC
TRBV4-1,TRBJ2-6,NA,NA,CASSQDASGANVLTF,TGCGCCAGCAGCCAAGATGCGAGTGGGGCCAACGTCCTGACTTTC
TRBV6-5,TRBJ1-1,NA,NA,CASSYEGDTEAFF,TGTGCCAGCAGTTACGAGGGGGACACTGAAGCTTTCTTT
TRBV30,TRBJ1-5,many,TRBD1,CAWSQGQGNQPQHF,TGTGCCTGGAGCCAGGGACAGGGGAATCAGCCCCAGCATTTT
TRBV19,TRBJ1-5,NA,TRBD1,CASNRGSQPQHF,TGTGCCAGTAACAGGGGAAGTCAGCCCCAGCATTTT
TRBV20-1,TRBJ2-1,many,TRBD2,CSVLGVGGGNEQFF,TGCAGCGTCCTAGGAGTGGGGGGGGGCAATGAGCAGTTCTTC
TRBV12-3/TRBV12-4,TRBJ2-5,NA,NA,CASSPLLGRGETQYF,TGTGCCAGCAGTCCCCTTCTTGGAAGGGGGGAGACCCAGTACTTC
TRBV12-3/TRBV12-4,TRBJ2-7,many,TRBD1,CASSSWDSAYEQYF,TGTGCCAGCAGCTCGTGGGACAGCGCCTACGAGCAGTACTTC
TRBV7-9,TRBJ2-6,many,NA,CASSGRPRPRHGANVLTF,TGTGCCAGCAGCGGGCGCCCTAGACCTAGGCATGGGGCCAACGTCCTGACTTTC
TRBV7-6,TRBJ2-5,few,NA,CASSLGGVKETQYF,TGTGCCAGCAGCTTGGGTGGGGTTAAAGAGACCCAGTACTTC
TRBV2,TRBJ2-7,many,NA,CASSVMVREMREQYF,TGTGCCAGCAGTGTGATGGTACGGGAGATGCGCGAGCAGTACTTC
TRBV6-1,TRBJ2-7,many,NA,CASNGGTSGSYEQYF,TGTGCCAGCAATGGCGGGACCTCCGGAAGCTACGAGCAGTACTTC
TRBV9,TRBJ2-1,NA,NA,CASSVAAVSYNEQFF,TGTGCCAGCAGCGTAGCTGCGGTTTCCTACAATGAGCAGTTCTTC
TRBV6-1,TRBJ2-1,many,TRBD2,CASGRLATNNEQFF,TGTGCCAGCGGCAGACTAGCGACTAACAATGAGCAGTTCTTC
TRBV2,TRBJ2-1,many,NA,CASSERGLRGNEQFF,TGTGCCAGCAGTGAACGGGGACTCAGGGGGAATGAGCAGTTCTTC
TRBV19,TRBJ2-1,many,NA,CASSIEQRGYNEQFF,TGTGCCAGTAGTATTGAACAGAGGGGCTACAATGAGCAGTTCTTC
TRBV6-1,TRBJ1-2,many,TRBD1,CASSDGTGGGYGYTF,TGTGCCAGCAGTGATGGGACAGGGGGAGGGTATGGCTACACCTTC
TRBV5-5,TRBJ2-4,few,TRBD1,CASSGRPGQGTNIQYF,TGTGCCAGCAGCGGGCGGCCGGGACAGGGGACAAACATTCAGTACTTC
TRBV12-5,TRBJ2-4,many,NA,CASLTTSGAKNIQYF,TGTGCTAGTCTGACGACTTCGGGGGCCAAAAACATTCAGTACTTC
TRBV20-1,TRBJ2-3,NA,TRBD2,CSAIPGLASRFTRTDTQYF,TGCAGTGCTATCCCTGGACTAGCTTCCAGGTTTACTAGAACAGATACGCAGTATTTT
TRBV5-1,TRBJ2-3,many,NA,CASKPDSSTDTQYF,TGCGCCAGCAAACCGGACTCTAGCACAGATACGCAGTATTTT
TRBV7-9,TRBJ2-5,NA,NA,CASSLGNREFETQYF,TGTGCCAGCAGCTTAGGGAACAGGGAGTTTGAGACCCAGTACTTC
TRBV6-2/TRBV6-3,TRBJ2-1,many,TRBD2,CASSYSWAGDGDEQFF,TGTGCCAGCAGTTACTCGTGGGCGGGAGATGGGGATGAGCAGTTCTTC
TRBV30,TRBJ2-4,NA,NA,CASAGGRGNIQYF,TGTGCCTCCGCTGGGGGTCGGGGAAACATTCAGTACTTC
TRBV5-1,TRBJ1-1,many,NA,CASSLDGPVITEAFF,TGCGCCAGCAGCTTGGATGGCCCGGTGATCACTGAAGCTTTCTTT
TRBV15,TRBJ2-7,few,NA,CATSRGAYPHEQYF,TGTGCCACCAGCAGAGGGGCGTATCCCCACGAGCAGTACTTC
TRBV19,TRBJ2-3,many,NA,CASSIQRSTDTQYF,TGTGCCAGTAGTATCCAAAGGAGCACAGATACGCAGTATTTT
TRBV11-3,TRBJ1-1,NA,NA,CASSLVSGHTEAFF,TGTGCCAGCAGCTTGGTCTCAGGGCACACTGAAGCTTTCTTT
TRBV7-9,TRBJ1-1,many,TRBD1,CASTPGGQGTMNTEAFF,TGTGCCAGCACCCCAGGGGGACAGGGCACGATGAACACTGAAGCTTTCTTT